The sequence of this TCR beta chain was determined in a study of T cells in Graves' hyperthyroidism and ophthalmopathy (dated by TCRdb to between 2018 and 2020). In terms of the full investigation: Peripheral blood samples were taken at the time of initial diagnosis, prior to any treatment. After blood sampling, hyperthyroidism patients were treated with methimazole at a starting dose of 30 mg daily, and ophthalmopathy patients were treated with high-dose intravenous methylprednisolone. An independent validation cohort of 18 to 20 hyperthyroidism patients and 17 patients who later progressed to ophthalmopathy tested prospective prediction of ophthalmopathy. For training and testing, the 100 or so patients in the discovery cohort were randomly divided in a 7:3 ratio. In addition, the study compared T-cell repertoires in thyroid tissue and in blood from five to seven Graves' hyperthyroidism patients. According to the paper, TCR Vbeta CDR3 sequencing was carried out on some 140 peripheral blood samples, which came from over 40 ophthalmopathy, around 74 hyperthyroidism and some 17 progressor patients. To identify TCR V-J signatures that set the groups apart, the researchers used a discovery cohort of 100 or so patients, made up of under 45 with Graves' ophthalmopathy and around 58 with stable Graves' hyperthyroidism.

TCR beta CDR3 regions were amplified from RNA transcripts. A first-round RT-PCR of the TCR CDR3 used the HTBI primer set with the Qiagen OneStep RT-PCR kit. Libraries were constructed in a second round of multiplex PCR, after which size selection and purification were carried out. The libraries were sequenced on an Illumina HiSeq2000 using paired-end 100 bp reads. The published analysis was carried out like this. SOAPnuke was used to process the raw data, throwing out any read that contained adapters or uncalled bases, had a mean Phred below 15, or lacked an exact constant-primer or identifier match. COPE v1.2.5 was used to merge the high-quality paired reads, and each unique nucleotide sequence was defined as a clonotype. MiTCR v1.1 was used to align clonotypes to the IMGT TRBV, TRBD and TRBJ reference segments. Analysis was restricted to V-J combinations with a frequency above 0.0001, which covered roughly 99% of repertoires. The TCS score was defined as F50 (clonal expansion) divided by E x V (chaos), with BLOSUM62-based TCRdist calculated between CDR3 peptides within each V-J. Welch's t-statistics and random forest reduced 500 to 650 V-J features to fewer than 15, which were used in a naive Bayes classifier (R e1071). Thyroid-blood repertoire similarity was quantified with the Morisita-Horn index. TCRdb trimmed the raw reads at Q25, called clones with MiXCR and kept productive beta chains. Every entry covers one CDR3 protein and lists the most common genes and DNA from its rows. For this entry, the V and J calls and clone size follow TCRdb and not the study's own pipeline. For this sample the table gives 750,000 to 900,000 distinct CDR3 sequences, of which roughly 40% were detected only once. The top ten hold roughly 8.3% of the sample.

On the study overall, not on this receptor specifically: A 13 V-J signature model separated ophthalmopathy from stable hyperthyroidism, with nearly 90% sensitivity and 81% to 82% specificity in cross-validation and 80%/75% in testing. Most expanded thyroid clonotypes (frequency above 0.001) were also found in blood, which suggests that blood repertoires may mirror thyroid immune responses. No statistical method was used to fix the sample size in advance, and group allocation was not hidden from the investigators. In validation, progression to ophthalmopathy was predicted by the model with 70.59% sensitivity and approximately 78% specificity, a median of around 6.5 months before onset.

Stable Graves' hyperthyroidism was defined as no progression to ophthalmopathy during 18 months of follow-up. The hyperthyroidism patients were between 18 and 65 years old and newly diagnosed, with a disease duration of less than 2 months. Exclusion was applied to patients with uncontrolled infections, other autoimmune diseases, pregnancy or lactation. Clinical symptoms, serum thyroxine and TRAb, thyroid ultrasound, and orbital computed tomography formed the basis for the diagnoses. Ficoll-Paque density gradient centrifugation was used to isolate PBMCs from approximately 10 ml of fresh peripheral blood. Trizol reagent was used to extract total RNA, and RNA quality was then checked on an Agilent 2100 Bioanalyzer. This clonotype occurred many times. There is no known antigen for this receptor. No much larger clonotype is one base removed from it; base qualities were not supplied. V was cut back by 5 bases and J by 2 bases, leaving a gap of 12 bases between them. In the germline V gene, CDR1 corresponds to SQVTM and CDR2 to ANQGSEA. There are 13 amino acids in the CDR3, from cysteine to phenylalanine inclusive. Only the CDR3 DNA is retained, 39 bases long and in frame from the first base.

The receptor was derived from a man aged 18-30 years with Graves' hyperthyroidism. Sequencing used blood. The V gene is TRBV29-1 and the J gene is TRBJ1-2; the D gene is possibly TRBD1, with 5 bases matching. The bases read TGCAGCGTTTGGGTGGGGACCAACTATGGCTACACCTTC. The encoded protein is CSVWVGTNYGYTF.